This TCR beta chain was obtained from a study of post-analysis software for immune sequencing data. Background on the study: Relapsing-remitting, secondary progressive and progressive-relapsing multiple sclerosis courses were included. Whole-study results and caveats: Patients carried roughly 5 TRBV segments more frequently than controls did, and TRBV5-6, TRBV5-1 and TRBV20-1 were among them.

CDR3 length equals 13 residues. V lost 3 bases and J 6 bases, leaving 12 bases between the germline ends. Germline V lookup: CDR1 DFQATT, CDR2 SNEGSKA (reference sequence). Tagging with unique molecular identifiers was a feature of the TCR beta cDNA libraries. TCRdb analysed the PCR reads with MiXCR anew, one entry per CDR3 protein. This sample has under 900,000 distinct CDR3 sequences, with roughly 58% found just once. Remarks on this clonotype: Its specificity is not known.

This sequence originates from a girl between 5 and 17 years old with multiple sclerosis. The J gene is TRBJ2-1, the V gene TRBV20-1; perhaps TRBD2 as D (6 bases). The sequenced sample consisted of blood. The CDR3: CSARAGGSNEQFF. Written as DNA, the CDR3 is TGCAGTGCTAGGGCCGGGGGAAGCAATGAGCAGTTCTTC.